By sample fraction, the clone carrying this T cell receptor beta chain is medium-sized. This entry comes from a study of prognosis after radiotherapy for stage I lung cancer. The TCR beta CDR3 region was amplified from genomic DNA, with two rounds of multiplex PCR being used for the amplification. With primers specific to each TRBV and TRBJ gene, the first-round PCR was performed. TCRdb recomputed calls from the multiplex PCR reads with MiXCR, one row per CDR3 protein. Of about 26,000 distinct CDR3 sequences in the sample, approximately 31% are singletons; the top ten hold about a third. This clonotype was sampled from a donor over 45 with non-small cell lung cancer. This material consisted of PBMCs, taken before or after stereotactic body radiation therapy (not recorded which).

The CDR3 bases are TGCGCCAGCAGCCAAGTCGGGACAGGCTCCTATCAGCCCCAGCATTTT. It translates to CASSQVGTGSYQPQHF. The chain couples TRBV4-1 to TRBJ1-5; TRBD1 agrees at 8 bases. Germline lookup yields CDR1 MGHRA and CDR2 YSYEKL. V lost 1 base, J lost 5 bases, and 7 bases stayed unmatched. The CDR3 runs to 16 residues.